The present entry profiles one T cell receptor (beta chain) with its context. This sample was taken from a study of blood T cell repertoires in COVID-19. Study at large: Both acute and convalescent COVID-19 samples were obtained from the United States, Italy and Spain. In each case, the material was cDNA or gDNA derived from T cells, B-cell-depleted T cells, or PBMCs.

Original analysis: From reference gene primer amplification, estimates of nucleated cell counts were derived. Assay used: immunoSEQ multiplex PCR; TCRdb lists only in-frame clones, some missing. D and trimming were read from the DNA, whereas the V and J calls and clone size are those reported in that table. The data hold over 150,000 clones, with 70% to 90% observed a single time. V gave up 3 bases and J gave up 5 bases; unmatched junction bases: 7. CDR3 size: 15 residues. In germline, CDR1 is SGHRS, CDR2 YFSETQ. The chain is built from TRBV5-1 and TRBJ2-2; 7 bases fit TRBD1. The receptor was isolated from a man aged 40-55 years with acute or convalescent COVID-19. Sequencing was carried out using peripheral blood. In DNA form, the CDR3 reads TGCGCCAGCAGCTCCCAGGGGGTAAAAACCGGGGAGCTGTTTTTT. Amino acid sequence: CASSSQGVKTGELFF.